The sequence of this TCR beta chain was determined in a study of T cell responses to AZD1222 COVID-19 vaccine listed by TCRdb under 2021. For the wider study: TCR sequencing was performed for about 240 trial participants, of whom some 200 were given two doses of AZD1222 and some 26 were given two doses of MenACWY control vaccine. Trial participants were enrolled into age subgroups of 18-55, 56-69 and 70-plus years, which contained approximately 150, 28 and 58 TCR-sequenced participants, respectively. General study outcomes and caveats: Conclusions about previously exposed vaccinees are limited, since just 6 or 7 AZD1222 recipients were seropositive for SARS-CoV-2 at baseline. Vaccine-associated CD4 TCRs spanned the whole spike protein, with dominant responses in regions 160-218 and 743-854. Because no day 14 peak-response samples were available, the repertoires could be characterized only after the peak T cell response. The 56-69-year group was small, and its depth increase did not reach significance, likely because of low power. After two AZD1222 doses, spike-specific TCR breadth and depth were significantly higher than at day 0 and than in MenACWY recipients. Reportedly, close to half of the unique spike-specific TCRs recognized epitopes lying outside the regions that are mutated in the B.1.351 and B.1.1.7 variants. Most participants were white British and females outnumbered males, and the authors suggested that clonal diversity may have been underestimated.

Worth noting for this clone: No cognate antigen has been identified for it. The input lacks base qualities; no much larger clone sits a single base away.

The CDR3 regions of human TCRbeta chains were analyzed by immunosequencing. For the original study's pipeline: TCRs in the repertoires were matched against a reference library of SARS-CoV-2-specific TCRs that had been generated with the MIRA antigen-specificity platform. Breadth was defined as the fraction of unique TCRs that were SARS-CoV-2-associated. Depth was defined as the fraction of total T cells that were SARS-CoV-2-associated. Using the MIRA data, each spike-specific TCR was mapped to the spike region that the TCR reacts to and placed in a CD4 or CD8 class. Log10-transformed breadth and depth values were compared by one-way ANOVA with Sidak's multiple comparisons tests. Imported from immuneACCESS, the table was reduced by TCRdb to in-frame sequences with V and J called. These copies leave out some clones; in studies compared against another copy, an unresolved V gene accounts for under half, and the cause of the remainder is not known. The V and J calls and clone size are taken from that table; D and trimming were inferred from the DNA. The sample yields about 150,000 clones; 86% were counted once. The ten largest clones add up to roughly 5% of the sample.

This sample's time point label indicates: baseline before first vaccination. What this sample's treatment or condition label stands for: meningococcal conjugate vaccine given as trial control. Vaccinee samples came from UK trials COV001 and COV002, including a single-blind randomized controlled phase 2/3 trial of AZD1222 (ChAdOx1 nCoV-19) in healthy adults. Trial participant PBMC samples were collected at day 0 and day 28 after the second dose for TCRbeta chain sequencing. A distance of 10 bases separates the germline ends of V and J, which lose 1 base and 0 bases respectively. Reading from cysteine to phenylalanine, the CDR3 counts 16 amino acids. Only the CDR3 part of the read is kept: 48 bases, read in frame from the first base. CDR1 is given as MNHEY and CDR2 as SVGAGI, both from the germline V gene.

The chain joins TRBV6-5 to TRBJ1-5, with the D gene uncertain. The receptor was derived from an adult in good health. The sequencing used peripheral blood, collected on day 0 of MenACWY control vaccination. The nucleotide sequence reads TGTGCCAGCAGTTACTTCCGGGGTGATAGCAATCAGCCCCAGCATTTT. It specifies CASSYFRGDSNQPQHF.